Sequencing of this T cell receptor beta chain was carried out in a study of blood T cell repertoires in COVID-19. The repertoire was sequenced with immunoSEQ multiplex PCR; TCRdb's copy has only in-frame clones and lacks some. Here the sample spans roughly 66,000 clones, approximately 80% being singletons. V lost 5 bases to trimming and J lost 4 bases, with 15 bases between them. Germline V gene lookup returns CDR1 SEHNR and CDR2 FQNEAQ (reference sequence). The CDR3 has 14 amino acids. This clone appeared a single time. The origin of this receptor is a man aged 55 to 69 with acute or convalescent COVID-19. The chain combines TRBV7-9 with TRBJ2-7, with unresolved D. Specimen: peripheral blood. CDR3 bases: TGTGCCAGCAGCGGTCCCCTCGACTTTTACGAGCAGTACGTC. Protein product: CASSGPLDFYEQYV.